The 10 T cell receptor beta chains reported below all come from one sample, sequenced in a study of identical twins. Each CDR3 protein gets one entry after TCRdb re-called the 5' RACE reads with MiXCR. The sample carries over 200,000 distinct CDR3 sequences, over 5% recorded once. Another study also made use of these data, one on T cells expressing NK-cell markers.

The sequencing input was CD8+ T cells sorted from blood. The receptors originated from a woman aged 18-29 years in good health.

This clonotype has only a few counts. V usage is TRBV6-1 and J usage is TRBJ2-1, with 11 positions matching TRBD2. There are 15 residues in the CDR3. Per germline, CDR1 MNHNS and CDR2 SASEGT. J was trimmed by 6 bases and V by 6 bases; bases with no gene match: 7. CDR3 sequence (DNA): TGTGCCAGCAGCCCTATACTAGCGGGGGTCAATGAGCAGTTCTTC. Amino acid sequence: CASSPILAGVNEQFF.

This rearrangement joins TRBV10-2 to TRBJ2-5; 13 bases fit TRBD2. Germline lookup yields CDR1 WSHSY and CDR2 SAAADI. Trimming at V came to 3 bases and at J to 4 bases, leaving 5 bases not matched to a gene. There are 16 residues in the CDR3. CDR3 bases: TGCGCCAGCAGTGATCCGACTAGCGGGGGGCGAGAGACCCAGTACTTC. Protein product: CASSDPTSGGRETQYF.

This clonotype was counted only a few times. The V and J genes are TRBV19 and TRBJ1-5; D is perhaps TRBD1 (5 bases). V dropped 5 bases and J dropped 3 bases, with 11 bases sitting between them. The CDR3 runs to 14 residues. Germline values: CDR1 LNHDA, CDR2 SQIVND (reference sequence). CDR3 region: CASSPPGTNQPQHF. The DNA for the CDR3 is TGTGCCAGTAGTCCACCTGGGACCAATCAGCCCCAGCATTTT.

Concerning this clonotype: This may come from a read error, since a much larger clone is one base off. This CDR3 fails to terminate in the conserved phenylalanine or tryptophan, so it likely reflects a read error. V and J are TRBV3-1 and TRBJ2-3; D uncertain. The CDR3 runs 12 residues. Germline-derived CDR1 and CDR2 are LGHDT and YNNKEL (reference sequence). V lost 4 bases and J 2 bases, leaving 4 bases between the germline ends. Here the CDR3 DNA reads TGTGCCAGCAGCCGTGACACAGATACGCAGTATTAT. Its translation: CASSRDTDTQYY.

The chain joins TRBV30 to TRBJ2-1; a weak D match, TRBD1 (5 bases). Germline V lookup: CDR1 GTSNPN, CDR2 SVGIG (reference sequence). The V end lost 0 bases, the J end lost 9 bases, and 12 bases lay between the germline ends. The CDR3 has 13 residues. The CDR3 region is CAWSVVRGGEQFF. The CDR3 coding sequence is TGTGCCTGGAGTGTAGTTAGGGGTGGTGAGCAGTTCTTC.

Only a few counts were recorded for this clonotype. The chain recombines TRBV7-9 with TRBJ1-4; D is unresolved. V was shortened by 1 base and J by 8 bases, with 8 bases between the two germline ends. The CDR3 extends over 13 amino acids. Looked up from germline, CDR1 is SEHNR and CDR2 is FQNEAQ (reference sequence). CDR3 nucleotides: TGTGCCAGCAGCTTAGAGGGTAGGGAAAAACTGTTTTTT. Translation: CASSLEGREKLFF.

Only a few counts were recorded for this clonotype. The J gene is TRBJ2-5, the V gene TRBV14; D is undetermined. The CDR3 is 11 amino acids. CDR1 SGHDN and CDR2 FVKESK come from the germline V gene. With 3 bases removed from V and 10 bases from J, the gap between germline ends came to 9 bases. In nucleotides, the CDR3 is TGTGCCAGCAGCCAGGGCCTAGGCCAGTACTTC. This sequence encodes CASSQGLGQYF.

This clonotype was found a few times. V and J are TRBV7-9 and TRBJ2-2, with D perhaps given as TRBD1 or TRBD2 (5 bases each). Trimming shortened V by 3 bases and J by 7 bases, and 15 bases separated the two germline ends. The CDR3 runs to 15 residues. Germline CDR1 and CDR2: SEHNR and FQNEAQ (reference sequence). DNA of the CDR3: TGTGCCAGCAGCTTTGCTGGGACCCCGGACGGGGAGCTGTTTTTT. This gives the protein CASSFAGTPDGELFF.

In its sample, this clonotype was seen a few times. CDR3 protein: CASSPAQSYNEQFF. For the CDR3, the DNA is TGTGCCAGCAGCCCAGCGCAGTCCTACAATGAGCAGTTCTTC. V usage is TRBV12-3 or TRBV12-4 and J usage is TRBJ2-1; D is uncertain. V was shortened by 6 bases and J by 1 base, with 10 bases between the two germline ends. CDR3 length: 14 amino acids.

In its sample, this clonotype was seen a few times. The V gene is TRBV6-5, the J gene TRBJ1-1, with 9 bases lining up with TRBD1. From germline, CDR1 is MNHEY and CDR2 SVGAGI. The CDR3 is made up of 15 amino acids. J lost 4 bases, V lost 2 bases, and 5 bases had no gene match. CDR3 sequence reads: CASSYTDRGGTEAFF. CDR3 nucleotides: TGTGCCAGCAGTTACACGGACAGGGGAGGCACTGAAGCTTTCTTT.